The 2 T cell receptor beta chains reported below all come from one sample, sequenced in a study of T cells in Graves' hyperthyroidism and ophthalmopathy. TCR beta CDR3 sequences were amplified from RNA transcripts. An initial round of RT-PCR targeting the TCR CDR3 relied on the HTBI primer set. TCRdb redid the calling of the multiplex PCR reads with MiXCR, one entry per CDR3 protein. The table has around 490,000 distinct CDR3 sequences, roughly 21% seen once. Sequencing input: blood. The receptors were gathered from a man aged 40-50 years with Graves' ophthalmopathy.

This chain connects TRBV18 to TRBJ2-5, with TRBD2 matching 10 bases. V was pared by 1 base and J by 1 base, with 12 bases of the junction left unmatched. CDR1 is KGHSH, CDR2 LQKENI, per germline. The CDR3 has 19 amino acids. CDR3 protein: CASSPLSGGTSYLQETQYF. The CDR3 DNA sequence: TGTGCCAGCTCACCACTTAGCGGGGGGACATCGTACCTCCAAGAGACCCAGTACTTC.

The V and J genes are TRBV20-1 and TRBJ2-7, with a weak D call TRBD1 (6 bases). This CDR3 is 15 amino acids long. Germline lookup yields CDR1 DFQATT and CDR2 SNEGSKA (reference sequence). Between the trimmed V and J ends, which lost 3 bases and 2 bases, there was a span of 17 bases. The CDR3 DNA reads as TGCAGTGCTAGGGGCAGGGGAACAGCCCCCTACGAGCAGTACTTC. It codes for CSARGRGTAPYEQYF.